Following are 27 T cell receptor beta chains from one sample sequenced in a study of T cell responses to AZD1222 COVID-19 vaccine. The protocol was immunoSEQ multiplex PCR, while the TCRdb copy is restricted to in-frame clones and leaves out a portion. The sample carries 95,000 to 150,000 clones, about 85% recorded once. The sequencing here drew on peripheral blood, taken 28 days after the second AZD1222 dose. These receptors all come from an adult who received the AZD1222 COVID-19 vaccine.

CDR3 nucleotides: TGTGCCAGCAGCCGACTGGCCTACGAGCAGTACTTC. Translation: CASSRLAYEQYF. The J gene is TRBJ2-7, the V gene TRBV7-2, with unresolved D. The V and J ends lost 5 bases and 2 bases respectively, with 7 bases between them. CDR1 is SGHTA, CDR2 FQGNSA, per germline. The CDR3 has 12 amino acids.

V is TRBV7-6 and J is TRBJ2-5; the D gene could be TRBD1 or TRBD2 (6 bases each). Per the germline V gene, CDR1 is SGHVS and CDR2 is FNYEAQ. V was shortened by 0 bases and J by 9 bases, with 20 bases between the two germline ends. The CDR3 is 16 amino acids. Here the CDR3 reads CASSLARLGGTGAQYF. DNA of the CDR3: TGTGCCAGCAGCTTAGCGCGATTAGGGGGGACGGGGGCCCAGTACTTC.

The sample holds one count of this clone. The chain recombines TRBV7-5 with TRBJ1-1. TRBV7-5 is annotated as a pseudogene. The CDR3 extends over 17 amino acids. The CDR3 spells CARSLSCGGRENTEAFF. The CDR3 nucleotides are TGTGCCAGAAGCTTATCCTGCGGGGGCAGGGAGAACACTGAAGCTTTCTTT.

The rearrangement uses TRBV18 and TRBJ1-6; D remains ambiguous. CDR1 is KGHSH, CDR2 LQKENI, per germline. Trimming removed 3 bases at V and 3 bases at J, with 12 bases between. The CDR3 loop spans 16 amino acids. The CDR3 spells CASSPNEGSYNSPLHF. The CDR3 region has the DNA TGTGCCAGCTCACCCAATGAGGGCAGCTATAATTCACCCCTCCACTTT.

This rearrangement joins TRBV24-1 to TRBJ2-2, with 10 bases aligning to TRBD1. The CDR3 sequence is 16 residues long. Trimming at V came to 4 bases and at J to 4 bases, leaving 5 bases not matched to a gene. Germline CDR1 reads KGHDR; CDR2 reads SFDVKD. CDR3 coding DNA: TGTGCCACCAGTGACTCAGACAGGGGGCTCACCGGGGAGCTGTTTTTT. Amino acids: CATSDSDRGLTGELFF.

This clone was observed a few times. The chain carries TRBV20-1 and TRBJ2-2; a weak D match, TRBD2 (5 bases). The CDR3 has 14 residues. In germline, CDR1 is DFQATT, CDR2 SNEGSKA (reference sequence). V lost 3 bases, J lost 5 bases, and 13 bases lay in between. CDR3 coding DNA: TGCAGTGCTAGTGCAGTCTCGGGGACCGGGGAGCTGTTTTTT. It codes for CSASAVSGTGELFF.

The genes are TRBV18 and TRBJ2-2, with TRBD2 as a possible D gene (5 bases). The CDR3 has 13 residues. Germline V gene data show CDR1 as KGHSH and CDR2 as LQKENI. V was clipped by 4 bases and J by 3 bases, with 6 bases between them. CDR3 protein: CASSREYTGELFF. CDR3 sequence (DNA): TGTGCCAGCTCACGGGAGTACACCGGGGAGCTGTTTTTT.

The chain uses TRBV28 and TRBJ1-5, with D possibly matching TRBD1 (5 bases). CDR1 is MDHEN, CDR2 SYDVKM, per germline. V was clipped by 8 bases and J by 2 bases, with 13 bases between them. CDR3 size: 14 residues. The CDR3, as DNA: TGTGCCAGCCTTGTACAAGGGGGCAATCAGCCCCAGCATTTT. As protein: CASLVQGGNQPQHF.

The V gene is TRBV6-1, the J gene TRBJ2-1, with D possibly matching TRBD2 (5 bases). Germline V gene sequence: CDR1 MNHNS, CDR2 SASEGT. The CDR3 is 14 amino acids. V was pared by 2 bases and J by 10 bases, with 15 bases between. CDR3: CASSEPDGVGEQFF. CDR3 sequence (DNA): TGTGCCAGCAGTGAACCGGACGGGGTCGGGGAGCAGTTCTTC.

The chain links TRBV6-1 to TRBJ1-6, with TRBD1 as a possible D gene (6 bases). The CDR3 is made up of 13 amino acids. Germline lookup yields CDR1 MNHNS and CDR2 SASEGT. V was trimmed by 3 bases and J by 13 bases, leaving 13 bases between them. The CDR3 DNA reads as TGTGCCAGCAGTGACGAGCTTAGGGGGCCCCTCCACTTT. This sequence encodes CASSDELRGPLHF.

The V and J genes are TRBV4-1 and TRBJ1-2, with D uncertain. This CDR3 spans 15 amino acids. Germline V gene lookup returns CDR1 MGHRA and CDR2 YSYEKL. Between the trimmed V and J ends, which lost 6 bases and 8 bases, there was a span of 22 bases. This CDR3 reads CASSSGLGLLKGYTF. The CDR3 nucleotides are TGCGCCAGCAGTTCCGGCCTCGGACTGCTTAAGGGCTACACCTTC.

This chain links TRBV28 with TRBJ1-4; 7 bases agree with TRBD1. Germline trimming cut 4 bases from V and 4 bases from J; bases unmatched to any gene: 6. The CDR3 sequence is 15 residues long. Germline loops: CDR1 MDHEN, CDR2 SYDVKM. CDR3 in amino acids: CASSSITGVNEKLFF. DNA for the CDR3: TGTGCCAGCAGTTCCATTACAGGGGTTAATGAAAAACTGTTTTTT.

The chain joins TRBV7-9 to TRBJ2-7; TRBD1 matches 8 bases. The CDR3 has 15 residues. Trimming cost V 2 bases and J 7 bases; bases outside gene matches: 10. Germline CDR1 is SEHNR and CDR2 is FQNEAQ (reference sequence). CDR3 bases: TGTGCCAGCAGCTTAAGCGGACAGGGTCAAGGTGAGCAGTACTTC. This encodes CASSLSGQGQGEQYF.

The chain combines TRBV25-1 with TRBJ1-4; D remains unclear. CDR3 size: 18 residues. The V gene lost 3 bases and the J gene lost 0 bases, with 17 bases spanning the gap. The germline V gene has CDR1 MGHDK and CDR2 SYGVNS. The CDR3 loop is CASSDLGVQRATNEKLFF. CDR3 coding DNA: TGTGCCAGCAGTGACCTTGGGGTCCAAAGAGCAACTAATGAAAAACTGTTTTTT.

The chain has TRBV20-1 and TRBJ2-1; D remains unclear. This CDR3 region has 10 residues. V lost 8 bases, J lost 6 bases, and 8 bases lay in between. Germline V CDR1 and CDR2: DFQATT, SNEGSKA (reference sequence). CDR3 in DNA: TGCAGTCCCCTAGGCAATGAGCAGTTCTTC. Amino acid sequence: CSPLGNEQFF.

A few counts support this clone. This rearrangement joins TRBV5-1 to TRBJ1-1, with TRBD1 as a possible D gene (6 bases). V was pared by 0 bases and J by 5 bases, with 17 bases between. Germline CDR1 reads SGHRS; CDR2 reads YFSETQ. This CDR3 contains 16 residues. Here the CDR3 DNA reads TGCGCCAGCAGCTTGGAGACGGCAGGGGCAAATACTGAAGCTTTCTTT. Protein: CASSLETAGANTEAFF.

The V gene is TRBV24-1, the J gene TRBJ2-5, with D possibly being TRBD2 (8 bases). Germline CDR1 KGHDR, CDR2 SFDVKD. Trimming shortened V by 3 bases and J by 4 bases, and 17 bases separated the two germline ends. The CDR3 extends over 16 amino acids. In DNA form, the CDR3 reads TGTGCCACCAGTGATAACACAGGGGCGGGGGGAGAGACCCAGTACTTC. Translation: CATSDNTGAGGETQYF.

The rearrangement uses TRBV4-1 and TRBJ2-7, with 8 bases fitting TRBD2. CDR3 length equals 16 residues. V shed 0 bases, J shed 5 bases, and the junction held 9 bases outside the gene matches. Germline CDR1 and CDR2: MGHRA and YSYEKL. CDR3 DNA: TGCGCCAGCAGCCAAGATAGGGCAGCGGGAGCTAACGAGCAGTACTTC. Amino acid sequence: CASSQDRAAGANEQYF.

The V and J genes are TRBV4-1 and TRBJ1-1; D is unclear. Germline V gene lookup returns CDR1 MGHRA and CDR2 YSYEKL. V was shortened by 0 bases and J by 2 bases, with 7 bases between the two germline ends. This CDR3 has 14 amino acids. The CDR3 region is CASSQERENTEAFF. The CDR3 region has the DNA TGCGCCAGCAGCCAAGAACGGGAAAACACTGAAGCTTTCTTT.

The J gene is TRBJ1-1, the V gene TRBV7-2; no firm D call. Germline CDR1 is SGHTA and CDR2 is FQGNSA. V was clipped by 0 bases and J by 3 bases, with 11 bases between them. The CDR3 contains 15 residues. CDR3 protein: CASSLAWGLDTEAFF. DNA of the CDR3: TGTGCCAGCAGCTTAGCTTGGGGTTTGGACACTGAAGCTTTCTTT.

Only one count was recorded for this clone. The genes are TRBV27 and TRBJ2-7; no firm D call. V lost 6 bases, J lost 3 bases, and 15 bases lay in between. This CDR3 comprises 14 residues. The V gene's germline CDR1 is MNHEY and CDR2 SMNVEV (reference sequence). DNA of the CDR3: TGTGCCAGCAGCCAGGTCCCCTCAATCTACGAGCAGTACTTC. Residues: CASSQVPSIYEQYF.

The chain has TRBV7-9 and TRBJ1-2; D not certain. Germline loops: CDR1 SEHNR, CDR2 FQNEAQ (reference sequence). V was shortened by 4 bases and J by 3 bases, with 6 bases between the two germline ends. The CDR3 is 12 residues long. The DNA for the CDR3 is TGTGCCAGCAGCTCCTTCGACTATGGCTACACCTTC. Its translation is CASSSFDYGYTF.

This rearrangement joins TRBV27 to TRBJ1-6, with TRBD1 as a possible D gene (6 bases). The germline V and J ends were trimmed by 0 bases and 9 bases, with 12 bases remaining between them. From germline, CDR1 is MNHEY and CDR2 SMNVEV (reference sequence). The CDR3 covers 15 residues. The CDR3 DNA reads TGTGCCAGCAGTTTATCCCACAGGGAAAGTTCACCCCTCCACTTT. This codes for CASSLSHRESSPLHF.

In DNA, the CDR3 is TGTGCCTGGAGAACGGTCGGATCTGGAAACACCATATATTTT. Translating gives CAWRTVGSGNTIYF. The J gene is TRBJ1-3, the V gene TRBV30; D unclear. The CDR3 runs to 14 residues. V dropped 3 bases and J dropped 1 base, with 10 bases sitting between them. Germline CDR1 reads GTSNPN; CDR2 reads SVGIG (reference sequence).

The CDR3, as DNA: TGCAGCGTCCTAGGACAGGGAGGGTATGGCTACACCTTC. Protein sequence: CSVLGQGGYGYTF. The chain recombines TRBV29-1 with TRBJ1-2; 8 nucleotides align to TRBD1. J was trimmed by 5 bases and V by 6 bases; bases with no gene match: 8. This CDR3 region has 13 residues. The germline CDR1 and CDR2 sequences are SQVTM and ANQGSEA.

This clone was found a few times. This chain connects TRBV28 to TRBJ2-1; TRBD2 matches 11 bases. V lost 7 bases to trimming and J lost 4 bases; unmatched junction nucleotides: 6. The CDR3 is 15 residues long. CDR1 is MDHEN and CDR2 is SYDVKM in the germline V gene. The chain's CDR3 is CASNELAGDYNEQFF. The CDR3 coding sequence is TGTGCCAGCAACGAACTAGCGGGGGATTACAATGAGCAGTTCTTC.

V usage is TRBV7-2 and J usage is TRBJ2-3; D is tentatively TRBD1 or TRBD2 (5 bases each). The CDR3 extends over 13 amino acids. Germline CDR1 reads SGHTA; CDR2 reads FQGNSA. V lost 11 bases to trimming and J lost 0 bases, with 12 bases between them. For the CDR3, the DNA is TGTGCCGACGGGGCCTTTAGCACAGATACGCAGTATTTT. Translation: CADGAFSTDTQYF.